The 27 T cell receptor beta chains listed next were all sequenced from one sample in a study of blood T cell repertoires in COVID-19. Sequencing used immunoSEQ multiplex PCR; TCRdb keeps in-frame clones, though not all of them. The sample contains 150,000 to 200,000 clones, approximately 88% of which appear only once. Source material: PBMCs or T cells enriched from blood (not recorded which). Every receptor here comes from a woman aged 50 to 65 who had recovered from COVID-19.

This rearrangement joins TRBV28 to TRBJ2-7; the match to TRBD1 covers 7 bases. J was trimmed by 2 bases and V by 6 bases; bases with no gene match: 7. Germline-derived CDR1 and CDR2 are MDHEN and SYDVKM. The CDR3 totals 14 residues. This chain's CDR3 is CASRVGTATYEQYF. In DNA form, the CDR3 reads TGTGCCAGCAGAGTCGGGACAGCCACCTACGAGCAGTACTTC.

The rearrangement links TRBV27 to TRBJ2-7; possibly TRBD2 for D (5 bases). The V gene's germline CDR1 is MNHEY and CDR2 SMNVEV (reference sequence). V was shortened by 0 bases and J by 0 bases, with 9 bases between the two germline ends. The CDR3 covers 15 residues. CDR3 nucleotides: TGTGCCAGCAGTTTATCTTCTAGCCTCTCCTACGAGCAGTACTTC. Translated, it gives CASSLSSSLSYEQYF.

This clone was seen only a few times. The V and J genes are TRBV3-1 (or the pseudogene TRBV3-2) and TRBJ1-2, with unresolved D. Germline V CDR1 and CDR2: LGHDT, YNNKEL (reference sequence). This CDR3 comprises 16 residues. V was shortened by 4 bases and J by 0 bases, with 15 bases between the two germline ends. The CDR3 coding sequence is TGTGCCAGCAGCCCAATGGCCCAGATTGCTAACTATGGCTACACCTTC. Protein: CASSPMAQIANYGYTF.

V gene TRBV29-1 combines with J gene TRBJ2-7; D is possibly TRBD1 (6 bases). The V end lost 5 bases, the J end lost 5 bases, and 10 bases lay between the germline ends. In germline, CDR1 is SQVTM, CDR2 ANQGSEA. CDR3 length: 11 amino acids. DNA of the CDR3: TGCAGCGTTTGGACAGCCCACGAGCAGTACTTC. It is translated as CSVWTAHEQYF.

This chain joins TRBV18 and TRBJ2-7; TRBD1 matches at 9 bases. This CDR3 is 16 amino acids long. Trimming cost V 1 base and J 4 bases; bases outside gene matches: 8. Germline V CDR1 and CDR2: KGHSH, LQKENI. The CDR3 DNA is TGTGCCAGCTCACCACGTCCGGCGGGACAGGGTTACGAGCAGTACTTC. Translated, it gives CASSPRPAGQGYEQYF.

In DNA form, the CDR3 reads TGTGCCAGCAGCTTCGCAGGGGGTGAGCAGTTCTTC. Protein sequence: CASSFAGGEQFF. The chain has TRBV7-3 and TRBJ2-1; 7 bases agree with TRBD1. The CDR3 is 12 amino acids. V lost 3 bases, J lost 9 bases, and 2 bases stayed unmatched. Looked up from germline, CDR1 is SGHTA and CDR2 is FQGTGA.

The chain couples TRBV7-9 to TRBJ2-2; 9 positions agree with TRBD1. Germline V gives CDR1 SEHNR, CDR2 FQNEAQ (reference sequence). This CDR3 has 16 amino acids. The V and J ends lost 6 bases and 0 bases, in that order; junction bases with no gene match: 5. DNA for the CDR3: TGTGCCAGCAGATCGAGACAGGGGGCGAACACCGGGGAGCTGTTTTTT. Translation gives CASRSRQGANTGELFF.

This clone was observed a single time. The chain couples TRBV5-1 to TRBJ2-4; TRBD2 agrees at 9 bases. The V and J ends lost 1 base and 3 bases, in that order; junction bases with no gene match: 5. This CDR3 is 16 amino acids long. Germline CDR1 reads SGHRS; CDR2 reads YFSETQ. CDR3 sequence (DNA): TGCGCCAGCAGCTTGCCTAGCGGGGTTAACAAAAACATTCAGTACTTC. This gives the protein CASSLPSGVNKNIQYF.

The CDR3 DNA is TGCGCCAGCAGCCCCAAGGCGGCCGCTAGTGAAAAACTGTTTTTT. Translation gives CASSPKAAASEKLFF. J is TRBJ1-4 and V is TRBV5-1, with D uncertain. Germline values: CDR1 SGHRS, CDR2 YFSETQ. CDR3 size: 15 residues. Trimming took 4 bases from V and 7 from J, leaving 17 bases between them.

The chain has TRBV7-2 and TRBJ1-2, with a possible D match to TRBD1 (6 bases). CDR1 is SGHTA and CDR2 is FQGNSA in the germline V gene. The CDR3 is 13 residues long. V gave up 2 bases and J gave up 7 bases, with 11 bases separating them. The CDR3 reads CASSLKGVGGYTF. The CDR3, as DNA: TGTGCCAGCAGCTTAAAGGGGGTTGGTGGCTACACCTTC.

The chain's CDR3 is CASSAPGQGVSYNSPLHF. CDR3 bases: TGTGCCAGCAGCGCCCCGGGACAGGGTGTTTCCTATAATTCACCCCTCCACTTT. The V call is TRBV7-9, the J call TRBJ1-6; 9 bases fit TRBD1. With V trimmed by 5 bases and J by 1 base, 9 bases remained unmatched. Germline CDR1 is SEHNR and CDR2 is FQNEAQ (reference sequence). The CDR3 extends over 18 amino acids.

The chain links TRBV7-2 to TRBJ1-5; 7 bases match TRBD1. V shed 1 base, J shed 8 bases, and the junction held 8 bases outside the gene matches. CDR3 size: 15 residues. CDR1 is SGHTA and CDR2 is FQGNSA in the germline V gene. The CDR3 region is CASSLDAGQPEPQHF. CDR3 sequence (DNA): TGTGCCAGCAGCTTAGACGCGGGACAGCCTGAGCCCCAGCATTTT. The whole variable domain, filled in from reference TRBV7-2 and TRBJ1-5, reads GAGVSQSPSNKVTEKGKDVELRCDPISGHTALYWYRQSLGQGLEFLIYFQGNSAPDKSGLPSDRFSAERTGGSVSTLTIQRTQQEDSAVYLCASSLDAGQPEPQHFGDGTRLSIL.

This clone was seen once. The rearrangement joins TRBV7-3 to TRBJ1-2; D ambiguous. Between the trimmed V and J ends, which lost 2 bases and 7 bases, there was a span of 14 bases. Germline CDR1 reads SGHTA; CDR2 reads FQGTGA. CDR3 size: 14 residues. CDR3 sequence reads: CASSLEPVNGGYTF. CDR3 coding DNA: TGTGCCAGCAGCTTAGAGCCGGTTAACGGTGGCTACACCTTC. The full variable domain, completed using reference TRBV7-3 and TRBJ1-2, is GAGVSQTPSNKVTEKGKYVELRCDPISGHTALYWYRQSLGQGPEFLIYFQGTGAADDSGLPNDRFFAVRPEGSVSTLKIQRTERGDSAVYLCASSLEPVNGGYTFGSGTRLTVV.

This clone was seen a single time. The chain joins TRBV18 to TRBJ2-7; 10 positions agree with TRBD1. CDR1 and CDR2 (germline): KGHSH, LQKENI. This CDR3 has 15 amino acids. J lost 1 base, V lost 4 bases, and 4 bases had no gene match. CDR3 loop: CASSLAGQGSYEQYF. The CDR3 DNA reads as TGTGCCAGCTCACTAGCGGGACAGGGGTCCTACGAGCAGTACTTC.

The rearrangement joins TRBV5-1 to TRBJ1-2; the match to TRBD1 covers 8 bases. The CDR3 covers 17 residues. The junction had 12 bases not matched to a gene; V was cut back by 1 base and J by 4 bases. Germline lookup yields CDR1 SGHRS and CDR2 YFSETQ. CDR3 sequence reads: CASSLFSNFDRGYGYTF. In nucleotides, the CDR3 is TGCGCCAGCAGCTTGTTTTCTAACTTCGACAGGGGCTATGGCTACACCTTC. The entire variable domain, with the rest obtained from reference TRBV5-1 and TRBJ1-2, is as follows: KAGVTQTPRYLIKTRGQQVTLSCSPISGHRSVSWYQQTPGQGLQFLFEYFSETQRNKGNFPGRFSGRQFSNSRSEMNVSTLELGDSALYLCASSLFSNFDRGYGYTFGSGTRLTVV.

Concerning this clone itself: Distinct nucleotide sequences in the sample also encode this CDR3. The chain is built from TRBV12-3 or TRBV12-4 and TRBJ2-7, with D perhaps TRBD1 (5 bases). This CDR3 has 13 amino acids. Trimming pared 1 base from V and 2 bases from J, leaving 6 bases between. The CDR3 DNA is TGTGCCAGCAGTTTAGGACAGACCTACGAGCAGTACTTC. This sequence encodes CASSLGQTYEQYF.

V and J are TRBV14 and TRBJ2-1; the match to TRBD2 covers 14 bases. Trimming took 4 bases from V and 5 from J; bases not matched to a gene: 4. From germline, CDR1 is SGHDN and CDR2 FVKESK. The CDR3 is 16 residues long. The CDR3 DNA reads TGTGCCAGCAGCCGCTCGGGACTAGCGGGGGACAATGAGCAGTTCTTC. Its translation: CASSRSGLAGDNEQFF.

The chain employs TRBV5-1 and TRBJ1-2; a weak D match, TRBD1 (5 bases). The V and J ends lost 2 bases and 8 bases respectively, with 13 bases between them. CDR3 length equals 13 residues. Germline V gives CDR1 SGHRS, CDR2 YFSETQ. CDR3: CASSLRQGSGYTF. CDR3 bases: TGCGCCAGCAGCTTACGGCAGGGTAGCGGCTACACCTTC. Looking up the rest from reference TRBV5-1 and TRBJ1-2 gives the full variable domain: KAGVTQTPRYLIKTRGQQVTLSCSPISGHRSVSWYQQTPGQGLQFLFEYFSETQRNKGNFPGRFSGRQFSNSRSEMNVSTLELGDSALYLCASSLRQGSGYTFGSGTRLTVV.

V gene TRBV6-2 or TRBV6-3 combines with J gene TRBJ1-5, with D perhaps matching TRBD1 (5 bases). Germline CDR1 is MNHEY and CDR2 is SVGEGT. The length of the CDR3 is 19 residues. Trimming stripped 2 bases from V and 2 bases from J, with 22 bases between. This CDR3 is CASSYRLGAGGFGNQPQHF. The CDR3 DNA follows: TGTGCCAGCAGTTACCGACTTGGGGCTGGTGGCTTCGGCAATCAGCCCCAGCATTTT.

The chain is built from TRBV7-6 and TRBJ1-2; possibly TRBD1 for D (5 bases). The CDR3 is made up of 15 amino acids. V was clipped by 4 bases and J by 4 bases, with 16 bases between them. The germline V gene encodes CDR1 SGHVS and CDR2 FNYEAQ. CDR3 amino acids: CASSSWDSSSYGYTF. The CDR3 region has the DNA TGTGCCAGCAGCTCATGGGACTCCTCATCCTATGGCTACACCTTC.

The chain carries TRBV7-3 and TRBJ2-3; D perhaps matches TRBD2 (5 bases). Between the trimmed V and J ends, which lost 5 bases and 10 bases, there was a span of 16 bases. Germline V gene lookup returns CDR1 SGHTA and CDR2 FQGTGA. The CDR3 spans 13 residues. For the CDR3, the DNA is TGTGCCAGCAGCCAAGAGGGCCCGACGGCGCAGTATTTT. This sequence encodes CASSQEGPTAQYF.

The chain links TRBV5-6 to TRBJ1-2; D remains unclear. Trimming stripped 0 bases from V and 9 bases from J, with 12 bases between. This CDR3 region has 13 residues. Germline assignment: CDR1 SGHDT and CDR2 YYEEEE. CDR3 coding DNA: TGTGCCAGCAGCTTGGAAGGGCGGGGAAGCTACACCTTC. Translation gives CASSLEGRGSYTF.

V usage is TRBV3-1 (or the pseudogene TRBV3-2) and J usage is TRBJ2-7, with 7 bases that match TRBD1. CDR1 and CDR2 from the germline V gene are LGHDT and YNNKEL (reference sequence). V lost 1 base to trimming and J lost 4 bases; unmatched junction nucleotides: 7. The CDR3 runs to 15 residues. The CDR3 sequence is CASSQAPTGLYEQYF. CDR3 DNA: TGTGCCAGCAGCCAAGCACCGACAGGGCTTTACGAGCAGTACTTC.

CDR3 sequence (DNA): TGTGCCAGCAGTTACGGCGGGGGGGCCACAGATACGCAGTATTTT. Amino acids: CASSYGGGATDTQYF. The V gene is TRBV6-5, the J gene TRBJ2-3; 9 bases align to TRBD2. The V gene end was trimmed by 2 bases and the J gene end by 2 bases; junction bases not matched to a gene: 2. Germline loops: CDR1 MNHEY, CDR2 SVGAGI. The CDR3 spans 15 residues.

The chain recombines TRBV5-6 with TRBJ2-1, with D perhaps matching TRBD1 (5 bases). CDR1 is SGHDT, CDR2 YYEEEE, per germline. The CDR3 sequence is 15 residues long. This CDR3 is CASRVRRGSSNEQFF. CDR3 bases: TGTGCTAGCCGGGTGAGAAGGGGATCGTCCAATGAGCAGTTCTTC.

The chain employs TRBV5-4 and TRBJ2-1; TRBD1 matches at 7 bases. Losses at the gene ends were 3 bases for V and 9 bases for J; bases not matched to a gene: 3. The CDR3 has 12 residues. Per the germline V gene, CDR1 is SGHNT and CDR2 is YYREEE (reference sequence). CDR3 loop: CASSSAGGEQFF. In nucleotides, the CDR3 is TGTGCCAGCAGCTCCGCAGGGGGTGAGCAGTTCTTC.

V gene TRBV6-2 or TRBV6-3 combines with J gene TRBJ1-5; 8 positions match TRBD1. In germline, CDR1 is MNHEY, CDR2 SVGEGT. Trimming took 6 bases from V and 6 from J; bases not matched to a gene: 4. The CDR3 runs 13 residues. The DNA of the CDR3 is TGTGCCAGCAGCGGGACAGGAGGTCAGCCCCAGCATTTT. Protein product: CASSGTGGQPQHF.